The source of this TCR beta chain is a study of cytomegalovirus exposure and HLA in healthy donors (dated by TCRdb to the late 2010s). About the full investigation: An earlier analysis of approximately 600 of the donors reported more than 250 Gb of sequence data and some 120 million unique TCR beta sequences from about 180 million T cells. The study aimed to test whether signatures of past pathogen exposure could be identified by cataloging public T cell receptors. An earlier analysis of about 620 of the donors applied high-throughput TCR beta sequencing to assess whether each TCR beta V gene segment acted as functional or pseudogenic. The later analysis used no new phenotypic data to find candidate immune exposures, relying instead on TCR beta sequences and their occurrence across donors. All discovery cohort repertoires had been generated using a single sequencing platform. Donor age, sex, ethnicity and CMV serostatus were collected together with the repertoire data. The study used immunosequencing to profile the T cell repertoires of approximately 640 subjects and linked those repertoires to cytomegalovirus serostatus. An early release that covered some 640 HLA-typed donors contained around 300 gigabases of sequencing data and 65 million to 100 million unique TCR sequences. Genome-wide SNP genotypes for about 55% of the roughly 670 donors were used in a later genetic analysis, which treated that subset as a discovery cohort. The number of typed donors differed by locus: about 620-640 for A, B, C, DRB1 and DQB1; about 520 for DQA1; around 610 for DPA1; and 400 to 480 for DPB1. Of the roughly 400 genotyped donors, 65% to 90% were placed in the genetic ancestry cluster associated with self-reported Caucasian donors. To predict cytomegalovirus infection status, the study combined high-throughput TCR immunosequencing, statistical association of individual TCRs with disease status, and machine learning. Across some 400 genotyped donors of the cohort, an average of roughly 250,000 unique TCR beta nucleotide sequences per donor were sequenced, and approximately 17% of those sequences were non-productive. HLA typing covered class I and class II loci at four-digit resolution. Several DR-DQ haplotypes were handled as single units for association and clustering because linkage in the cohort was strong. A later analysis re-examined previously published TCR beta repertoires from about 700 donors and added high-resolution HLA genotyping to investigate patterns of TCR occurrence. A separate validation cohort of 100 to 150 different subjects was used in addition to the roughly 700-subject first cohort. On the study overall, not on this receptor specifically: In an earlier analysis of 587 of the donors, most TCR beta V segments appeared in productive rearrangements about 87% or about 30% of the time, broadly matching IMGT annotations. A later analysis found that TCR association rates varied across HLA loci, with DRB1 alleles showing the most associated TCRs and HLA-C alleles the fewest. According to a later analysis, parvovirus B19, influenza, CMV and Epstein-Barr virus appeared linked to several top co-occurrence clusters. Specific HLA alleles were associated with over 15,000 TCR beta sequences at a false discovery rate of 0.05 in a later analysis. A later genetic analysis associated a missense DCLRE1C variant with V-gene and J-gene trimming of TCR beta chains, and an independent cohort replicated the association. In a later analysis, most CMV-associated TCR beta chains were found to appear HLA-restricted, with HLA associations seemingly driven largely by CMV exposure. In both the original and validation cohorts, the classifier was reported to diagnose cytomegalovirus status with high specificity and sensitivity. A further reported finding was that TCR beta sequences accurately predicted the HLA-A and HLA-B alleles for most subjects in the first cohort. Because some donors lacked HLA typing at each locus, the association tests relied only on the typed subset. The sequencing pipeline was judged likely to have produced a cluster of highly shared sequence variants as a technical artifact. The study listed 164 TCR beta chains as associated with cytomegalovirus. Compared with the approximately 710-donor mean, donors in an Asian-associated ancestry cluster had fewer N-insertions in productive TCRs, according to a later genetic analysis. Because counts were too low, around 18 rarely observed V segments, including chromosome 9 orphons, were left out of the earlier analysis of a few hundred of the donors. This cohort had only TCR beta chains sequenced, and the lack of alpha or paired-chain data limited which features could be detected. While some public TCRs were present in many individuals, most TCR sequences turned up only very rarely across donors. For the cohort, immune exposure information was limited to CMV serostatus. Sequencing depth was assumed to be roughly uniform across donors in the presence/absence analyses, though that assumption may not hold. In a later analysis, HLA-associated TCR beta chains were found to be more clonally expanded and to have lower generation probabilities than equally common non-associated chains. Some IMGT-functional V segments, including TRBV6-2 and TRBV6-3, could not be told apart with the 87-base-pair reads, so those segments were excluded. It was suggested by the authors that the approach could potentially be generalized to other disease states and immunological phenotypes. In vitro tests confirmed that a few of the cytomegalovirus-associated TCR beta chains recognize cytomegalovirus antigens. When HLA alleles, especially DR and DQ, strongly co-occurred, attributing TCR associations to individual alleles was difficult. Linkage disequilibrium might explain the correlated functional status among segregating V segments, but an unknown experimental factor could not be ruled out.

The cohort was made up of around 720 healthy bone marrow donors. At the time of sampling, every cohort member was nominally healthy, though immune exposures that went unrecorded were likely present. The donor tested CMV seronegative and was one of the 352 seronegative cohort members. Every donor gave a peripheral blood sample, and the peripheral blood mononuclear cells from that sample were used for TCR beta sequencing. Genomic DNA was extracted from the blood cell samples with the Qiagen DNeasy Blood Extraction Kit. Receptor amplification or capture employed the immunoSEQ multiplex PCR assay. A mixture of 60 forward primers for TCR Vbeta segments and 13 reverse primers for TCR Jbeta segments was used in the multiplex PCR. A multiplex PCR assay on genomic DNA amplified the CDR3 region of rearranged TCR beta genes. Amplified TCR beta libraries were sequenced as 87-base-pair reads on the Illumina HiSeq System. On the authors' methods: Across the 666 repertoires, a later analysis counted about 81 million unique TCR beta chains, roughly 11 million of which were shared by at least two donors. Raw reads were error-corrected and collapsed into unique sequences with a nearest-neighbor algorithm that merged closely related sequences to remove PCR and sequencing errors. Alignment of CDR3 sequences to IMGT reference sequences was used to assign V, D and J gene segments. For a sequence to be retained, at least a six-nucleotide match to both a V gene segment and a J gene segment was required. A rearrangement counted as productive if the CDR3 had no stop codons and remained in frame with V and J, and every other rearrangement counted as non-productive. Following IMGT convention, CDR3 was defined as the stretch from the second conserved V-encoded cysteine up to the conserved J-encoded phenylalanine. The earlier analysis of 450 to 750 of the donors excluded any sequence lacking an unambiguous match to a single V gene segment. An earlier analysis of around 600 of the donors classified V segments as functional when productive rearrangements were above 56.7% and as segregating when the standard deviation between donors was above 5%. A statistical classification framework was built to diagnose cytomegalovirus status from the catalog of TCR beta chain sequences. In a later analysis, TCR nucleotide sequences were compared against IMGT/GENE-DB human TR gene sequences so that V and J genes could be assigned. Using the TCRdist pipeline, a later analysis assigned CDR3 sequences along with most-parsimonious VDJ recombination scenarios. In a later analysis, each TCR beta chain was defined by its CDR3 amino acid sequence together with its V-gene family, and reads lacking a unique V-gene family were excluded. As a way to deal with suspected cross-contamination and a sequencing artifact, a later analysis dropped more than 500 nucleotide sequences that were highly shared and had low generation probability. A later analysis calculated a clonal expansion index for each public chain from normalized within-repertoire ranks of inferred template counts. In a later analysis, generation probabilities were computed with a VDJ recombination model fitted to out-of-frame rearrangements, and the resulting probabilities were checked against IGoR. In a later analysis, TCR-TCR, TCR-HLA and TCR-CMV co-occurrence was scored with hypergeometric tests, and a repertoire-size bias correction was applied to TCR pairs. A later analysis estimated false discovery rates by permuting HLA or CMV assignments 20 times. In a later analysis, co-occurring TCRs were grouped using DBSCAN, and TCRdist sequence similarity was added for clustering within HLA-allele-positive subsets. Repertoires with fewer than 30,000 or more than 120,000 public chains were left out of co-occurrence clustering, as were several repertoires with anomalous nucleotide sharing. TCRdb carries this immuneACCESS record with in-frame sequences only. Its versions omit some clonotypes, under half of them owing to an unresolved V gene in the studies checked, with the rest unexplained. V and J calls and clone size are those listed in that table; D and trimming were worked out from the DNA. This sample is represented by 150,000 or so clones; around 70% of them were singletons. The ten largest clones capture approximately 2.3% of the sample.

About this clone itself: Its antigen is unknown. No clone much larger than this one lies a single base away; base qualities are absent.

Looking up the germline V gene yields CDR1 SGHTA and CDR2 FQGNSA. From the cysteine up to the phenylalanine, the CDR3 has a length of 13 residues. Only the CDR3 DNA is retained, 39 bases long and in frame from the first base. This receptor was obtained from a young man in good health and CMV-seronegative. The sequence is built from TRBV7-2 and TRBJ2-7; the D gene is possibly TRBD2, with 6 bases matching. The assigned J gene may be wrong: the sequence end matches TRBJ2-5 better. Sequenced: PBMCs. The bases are TGTGCCAGCAGCCTTGGACTAACGGAGACCCAGTACTTC. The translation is CASSLGLTETQYF.